This TCR beta chain was found in a study of response to subunit inactivated influenza vaccine. Study-wide results and caveats: The authors proposed limited new T cell recruitment per seasonal influenza vaccination.

This clonotype was seen more than once but under ten times. Its antigen remains unidentified. The CDR3 extends over 18 amino acids. CDR1 and CDR2 from the germline V gene are DFQATT and SNEGSKA (reference sequence). Trimming removed 0 bases from V and 0 bases from J; junction bases left unmatched: 11. MiXCR, applied by TCRdb to the RT-PCR reads, yields one record per CDR3 protein. The data hold 550,000 to 800,000 distinct CDR3 sequences, with about a sixth observed a single time. This receptor was identified in a man in his fifties who received an inactivated influenza vaccine. The starting material was PBMCs from blood, obtained roughly 12 days after vaccination. The chain is built from TRBV20-1 and TRBJ2-5, with 9 nucleotides matching TRBD2. CDR3 protein: CSARDWSGGTWYQETQYF. As DNA, the CDR3 is TGCAGTGCTAGAGATTGGAGCGGGGGGACCTGGTACCAAGAGACCCAGTACTTC.